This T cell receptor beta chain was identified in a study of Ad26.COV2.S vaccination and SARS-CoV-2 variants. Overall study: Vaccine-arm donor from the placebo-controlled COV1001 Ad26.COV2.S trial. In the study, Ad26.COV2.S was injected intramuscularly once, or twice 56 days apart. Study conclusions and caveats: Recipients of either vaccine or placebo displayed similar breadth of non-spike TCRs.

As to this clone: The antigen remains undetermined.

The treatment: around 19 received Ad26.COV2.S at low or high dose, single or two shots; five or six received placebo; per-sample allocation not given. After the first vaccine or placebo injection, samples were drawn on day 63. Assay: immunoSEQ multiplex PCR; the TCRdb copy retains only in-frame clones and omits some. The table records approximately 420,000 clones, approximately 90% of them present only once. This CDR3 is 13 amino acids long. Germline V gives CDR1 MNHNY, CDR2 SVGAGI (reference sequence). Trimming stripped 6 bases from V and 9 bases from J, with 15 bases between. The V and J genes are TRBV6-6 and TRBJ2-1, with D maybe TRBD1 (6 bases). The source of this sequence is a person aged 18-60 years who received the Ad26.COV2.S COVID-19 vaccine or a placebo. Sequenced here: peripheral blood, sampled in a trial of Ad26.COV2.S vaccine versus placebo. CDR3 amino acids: CASSPDRGGEQFF. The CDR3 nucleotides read TGTGCCAGCAGCCCGGACAGAGGGGGTGAGCAGTTCTTC.